A selection of T cell receptor beta chains follows, all from one sample in a study of shared clonotypes between healthy human individuals. Assay: immunoSEQ multiplex PCR; the TCRdb copy retains only in-frame clones and omits some. The sample consists of 2 million to 2.5 million clones, roughly 94% of them appearing once. Material: naive CD4+ T cells sorted from blood. These receptors were taken from a man aged 18 to 30 in good health. CDR3s include the opening cysteine and the closing phenylalanine or tryptophan. D genes are given only for firm matches. For some rows the clone size is stated as once, few or many, or as a class when expanded; others skip it.

>TRBD1|-|TRBJ2-1|TRBV5-1
CASGTEGFNEQFF
TGCGCCAGCGGGACAGAGGGATTCAATGAGCAGTTCTTC
>-|-|TRBJ1-4|TRBV5-1
CASSLARGEKLFF
TGCGCCAGCAGCTTGGCCAGGGGAGAAAAACTGTTTTTT
>-|-|TRBJ2-7|TRBV7-7
CASSLGREYEQYF
TGTGCTAGCAGCTTAGGCAGGGAGTACGAGCAGTACTTC
>-|-|TRBJ2-3|TRBV5-4
CASSSPTGVSTDTQYF
TGTGCCAGCAGCTCCCCGACCGGCGTAAGCACAGATACGCAGTATTTT
>-|-|TRBJ2-2|TRBV30
CAWKPLGPGELFF
TGTGCCTGGAAACCTCTGGGCCCCGGGGAGCTGTTTTTT
>-|-|TRBJ2-3|TRBV6-1
CASSFDRLEADTQYF
TGTGCCAGCAGTTTCGACAGACTCGAGGCAGATACGCAGTATTTT
>TRBD2|-|TRBJ2-7|TRBV2
CASSVVAGGTREQYF
TGTGCCAGCAGTGTAGTCGCGGGGGGAACGCGCGAGCAGTACTTC
>TRBD1|-|TRBJ2-7|TRBV27
CASSLDWTGRYEQYF
TGTGCCAGCAGTTTAGACTGGACAGGCCGCTACGAGCAGTACTTC
>TRBD1|-|TRBJ1-5|TRBV28
CASSLLRTGHQPQHF
TGTGCCAGCAGTTTACTGAGGACAGGGCATCAGCCCCAGCATTTT
>-|-|TRBJ2-7|TRBV18
CASSKGQLTYEQYF
TGTGCCAGCTCTAAGGGTCAACTCACCTACGAGCAGTACTTC
>TRBD1|-|TRBJ1-1|TRBV28
CASSPGTGGNSEAFF
TGTGCCAGCAGTCCTGGGACAGGGGGAAACTCTGAAGCTTTCTTT
>-|-|TRBJ1-2|TRBV6-6
CASRDTGSNYGYTF
TGTGCCAGCAGGGATACGGGATCTAACTATGGCTACACCTTC
>-|-|TRBJ2-1|TRBV6-1
CASSPTGGPYEQFF
TGTGCCAGCTCCCCGACCGGGGGGCCTTATGAGCAGTTCTTC
>-|-|TRBJ1-1|TRBV7-9
CASSFAGVSTEAFF
TGTGCCAGCAGCTTCGCAGGGGTAAGCACTGAAGCTTTCTTT
>-|-|TRBJ2-5|TRBV18
CASSPQEGETQYF
TGTGCCAGCTCACCACAGGAAGGAGAGACCCAGTACTTC
>-|-|TRBJ2-1|TRBV25-1
CASSETRSVWDYNEQFF
TGTGCCAGCAGTGAAACGAGATCCGTATGGGATTACAATGAGCAGTTCTTC
>TRBD1|-|TRBJ2-7|TRBV7-9
CASSSTTGSSYEQYF
TGTGCCAGCAGCTCGACGACAGGGAGCTCCTACGAGCAGTACTTC
>-|-|TRBJ2-7|TRBV9
CASSVGVGSSYEQYF
TGTGCCAGCAGCGTAGGAGTGGGGTCGTCCTACGAGCAGTACTTC
>TRBD2|once|TRBJ2-7|TRBV5-4
CASTGLAGRQYF
TGTGCCAGCACGGGACTAGCGGGTCGGCAGTACTTC
>-|-|TRBJ2-7|TRBV9
CASSYSGSNYEQYF
TGTGCCAGCAGTTACTCGGGCAGTAACTACGAGCAGTACTTC
>TRBD1|-|TRBJ2-7|TRBV27
CASRPPGQGSYEQYF
TGTGCCAGCAGGCCGCCGGGACAGGGATCCTACGAGCAGTACTTC
>TRBD1|-|TRBJ1-2|TRBV5-6
CASSLGTGGGYTF
TGTGCCAGCAGCCTCGGGACAGGGGGCGGCTACACCTTC
>-|-|TRBJ2-3|TRBV11-1
CASSFWGAADTQYF
TGTGCCAGCAGCTTCTGGGGCGCCGCGGATACGCAGTATTTT
>TRBD1|-|TRBJ2-1|TRBV29-1
CSVEQGNEQFF
TGCAGCGTGGAACAGGGGAATGAGCAGTTCTTC
>-|-|TRBJ2-5|TRBV5-1
CASSTRVPGETQYF
TGCGCCAGCAGCACCAGGGTTCCAGGGGAGACCCAGTACTTC
>-|-|TRBJ2-1|TRBV5-4
CASSLQGGEQFF
TGTGCCAGCAGCTTACAAGGCGGTGAGCAGTTCTTC
>-|-|TRBJ1-6|TRBV6-6
CASSYQGSSSPLHF
TGTGCCAGCAGTTACCAGGGTTCCAGTTCACCCCTCCACTTT
>-|-|TRBJ2-3|TRBV18
CASSPDSPTLTDTQYF
TGTGCCAGCTCACCTGACAGCCCCACGCTCACAGATACGCAGTATTTT
>-|once|TRBJ2-7|TRBV2
CASNKDTGSYEQYF
TGTGCCAGCAATAAGGACACCGGCTCCTACGAGCAGTACTTC
>-|-|TRBJ2-2|TRBV6-1
CASNAGDTNTGELFF
TGTGCCAGCAATGCCGGGGATACGAACACCGGGGAGCTGTTTTTT
>TRBD1|-|TRBJ2-7|TRBV2
CASSVRQGAYEQYF
TGTGCCAGCAGTGTTCGGCAGGGGGCGTACGAGCAGTACTTC
>-|-|TRBJ2-5|TRBV9
CASSVSLAGGVGEETQYF
TGTGCCAGCAGCGTTAGTTTGGCAGGTGGGGTAGGGGAAGAGACCCAGTACTTC
>TRBD2|-|TRBJ2-7|TRBV5-1
CASSLLVAGGPYEQYF
TGCGCCAGCAGCTTATTAGTAGCGGGAGGGCCGTACGAGCAGTACTTC
>-|-|TRBJ2-5|TRBV19
CASQAQGPRGETQYF
TGTGCCAGCCAAGCCCAGGGGCCTAGAGGCGAGACCCAGTACTTC
>-|-|TRBJ2-7|TRBV30
CAWSGQVREQYF
TGTGCCTGGAGTGGACAGGTTCGGGAGCAGTACTTC
>-|once|TRBJ1-6|TRBV10-1
CASSDGGLNSPLHF
TGCGCCAGCAGTGACGGGGGGCTTAATTCACCCCTCCACTTT
>-|-|TRBJ2-1|TRBV28
CASRLRGWGEQFF
TGTGCCAGCAGGCTCAGGGGATGGGGTGAGCAGTTCTTC
>-|-|TRBJ2-3|TRBV6-6
CASSLSSSTDTQYF
TGTGCCAGCAGTCTTAGCAGTAGCACAGATACGCAGTATTTT
>-|-|TRBJ2-7|TRBV28
CASSQSRDLYEQYF
TGTGCCAGCAGTCAAAGCAGGGACCTCTACGAGCAGTACTTC
>TRBD1|-|TRBJ2-7|TRBV5-4
CASSRDRIDEQYF
TGTGCCAGCAGCCGGGACAGGATCGACGAGCAGTACTTC
>-|-|TRBJ1-5|TRBV6-6
CASSYSTWEVGQPQHF
TGTGCCAGCAGTTACTCGACTTGGGAGGTTGGTCAGCCCCAGCATTTT
>-|-|TRBJ2-3|TRBV30
CAWRPTVTLTDTQYF
TGTGCCTGGAGGCCTACAGTGACCCTCACAGATACGCAGTATTTT
>-|once|TRBJ2-5|TRBV30
CAWKGGPAEGTQYF
TGTGCCTGGAAAGGGGGCCCGGCGGAGGGCACCCAGTACTTC
>-|-|TRBJ1-5|TRBV5-6
CASSFYRESNQPQHF
TGTGCCAGCAGCTTTTATCGGGAGAGCAATCAGCCCCAGCATTTT
>TRBD1|-|TRBJ2-1|TRBV9
CASSVRDRGSRSQFF
TGTGCCAGCAGCGTCCGGGACAGGGGGTCGCGTAGCCAGTTCTTC
>-|-|TRBJ1-5|TRBV5-8
CASSLGGGSHQPQHF
TGTGCCAGCAGCTTGGGTGGGGGCTCCCATCAGCCCCAGCATTTT
>-|-|TRBJ1-2|TRBV15
CATSQGGNYGYTF
TGTGCCACCTCACAGGGCGGGAACTATGGCTACACCTTC
>-|-|TRBJ1-2|TRBV2
CASGSLYGYTF
TGTGCCAGCGGATCCCTCTATGGCTACACCTTC